The entry below describes one T cell receptor beta chain. Its antigen is not identified. The sample is drawn from a study of PD-1 blockade in classical Hodgkin lymphoma. At the level of the study: Intravenous infusions of nivolumab 3 mg/kg reached patients every 2 weeks.

The table came from immunoSEQ multiplex PCR; TCRdb's copy has only in-frame clones and leaves some out. Here the sample spans over 20,000 clones, roughly 80% being singletons. Time point of the sample: cycle 4 day 1 (C4D1), after about 6 weeks of nivolumab. Every one of the patients relapsed after autologous stem cell transplantation (brentuximab vedotin exposure was variable). Deletions cut 1 base from V and 4 bases from J, with 9 bases between. This CDR3 contains 14 residues. The germline CDR1 and CDR2 sequences are SGDLS and YYNGEE. Study observations and caveats: The study reported lower baseline TCR diversity in newly diagnosed patients than in healthy donors. The origin of the repertoire differences remains undefined, with disease activity or prior therapy as possible causes. Significantly greater TCR diversity emerged by C4D1 in CD4+ cells but not CD8+ cells.

The sample here was peripheral blood mononuclear cells (PBMCs), taken before the fourth cycle of nivolumab. The TCR sequence derives from a human donor with classical Hodgkin lymphoma. The chain couples TRBV9 to TRBJ2-1, with TRBD1 as a possible D gene (5 bases). For the CDR3, the DNA is TGTGCCAGCAGCGTATCAGGGATATACAATGAGCAGTTCTTC. It translates to CASSVSGIYNEQFF.